The TCR beta chain under discussion was sequenced for a study of cytomegalovirus exposure and HLA in healthy donors. Primers: 60 Vbeta forward and 13 Jbeta reverse. TCRdb's table, derived via immunoSEQ multiplex PCR, lists solely in-frame clones and lacks some. In the table there are fewer than 150,000 clones, under 85% of which are singletons. The sequenced material came from PBMCs. This clonotype originated in a human donor in good health.

The CDR3 here is CASSPRKATYNEQFF. CDR3 bases: TGTGCCAGCAGCCCCAGGAAGGCTACCTACAATGAGCAGTTCTTC. J is TRBJ2-1 and V is TRBV7-3; D is unresolved. Germline CDR1 is SGHTA and CDR2 is FQGTGA. Trimming removed 5 bases at V and 2 bases at J, with 13 bases between. The CDR3 is 15 amino acids.